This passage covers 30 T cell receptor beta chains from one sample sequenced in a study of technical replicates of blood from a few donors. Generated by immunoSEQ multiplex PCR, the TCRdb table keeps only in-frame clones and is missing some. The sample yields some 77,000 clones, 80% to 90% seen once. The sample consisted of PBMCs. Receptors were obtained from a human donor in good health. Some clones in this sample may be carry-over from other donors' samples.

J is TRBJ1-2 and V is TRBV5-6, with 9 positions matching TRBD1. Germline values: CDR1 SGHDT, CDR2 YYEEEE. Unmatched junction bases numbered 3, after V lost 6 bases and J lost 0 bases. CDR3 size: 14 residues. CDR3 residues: CASTRDRANYGYTF. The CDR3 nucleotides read TGTGCCAGCACCAGGGACAGGGCTAACTATGGCTACACCTTC.

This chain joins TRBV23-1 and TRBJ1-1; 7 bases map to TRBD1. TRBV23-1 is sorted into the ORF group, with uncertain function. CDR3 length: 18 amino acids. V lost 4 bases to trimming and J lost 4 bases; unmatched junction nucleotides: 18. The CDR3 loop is CASSPLLEGAESGTEAFF. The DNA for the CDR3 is TGCGCCAGCAGTCCCCTTTTGGAGGGGGCCGAATCAGGCACTGAAGCTTTCTTT.

CDR3 loop: CASSEGQGGGYTF. The CDR3 coding sequence is TGTGCCAGCAGTGAAGGACAGGGGGGTGGCTACACCTTC. The rearrangement uses TRBV25-1 and TRBJ1-2; 10 positions agree with TRBD1. The CDR3 loop spans 13 amino acids. The V segment lost 2 bases and the J segment 7 bases; nucleotides outside the gene matches: 1. Germline V gene lookup returns CDR1 MGHDK and CDR2 SYGVNS.

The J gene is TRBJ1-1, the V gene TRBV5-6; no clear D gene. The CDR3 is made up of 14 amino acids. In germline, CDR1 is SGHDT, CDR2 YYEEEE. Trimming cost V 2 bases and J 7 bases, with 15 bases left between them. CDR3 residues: CASSFPPTGGEAFF. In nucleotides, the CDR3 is TGTGCCAGCAGCTTTCCCCCGACGGGAGGTGAAGCTTTCTTT.

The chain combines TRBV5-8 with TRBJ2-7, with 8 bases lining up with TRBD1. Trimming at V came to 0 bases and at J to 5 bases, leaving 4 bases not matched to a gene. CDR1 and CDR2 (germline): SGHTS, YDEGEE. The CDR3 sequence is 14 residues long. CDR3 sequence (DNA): TGTGCCAGCAGCTTGGCCAGGGGGCAGGACGAGCAGTACTTC. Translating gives CASSLARGQDEQYF.

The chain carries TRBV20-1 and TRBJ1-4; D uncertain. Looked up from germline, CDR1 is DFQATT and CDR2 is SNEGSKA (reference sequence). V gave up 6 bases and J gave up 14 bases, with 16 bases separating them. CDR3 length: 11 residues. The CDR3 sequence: CSALGFGGLFF. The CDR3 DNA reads TGCAGTGCCCTCGGTTTTGGTGGTCTGTTTTTT.

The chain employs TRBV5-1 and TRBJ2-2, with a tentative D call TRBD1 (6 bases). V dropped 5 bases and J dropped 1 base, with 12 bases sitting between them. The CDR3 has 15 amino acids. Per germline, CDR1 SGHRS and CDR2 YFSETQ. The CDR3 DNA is TGCGCCAGCAGTCCGACAGGCATGAACACCGGGGAGCTGTTTTTT. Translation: CASSPTGMNTGELFF.

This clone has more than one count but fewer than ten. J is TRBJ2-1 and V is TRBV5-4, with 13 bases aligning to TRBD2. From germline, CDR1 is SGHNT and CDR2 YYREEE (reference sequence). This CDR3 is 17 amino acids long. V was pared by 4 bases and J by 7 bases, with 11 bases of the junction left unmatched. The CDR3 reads CASSGGTSGEVGNEQFF. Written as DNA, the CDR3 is TGTGCCAGCAGCGGGGGGACTAGCGGGGAGGTGGGAAATGAGCAGTTCTTC.

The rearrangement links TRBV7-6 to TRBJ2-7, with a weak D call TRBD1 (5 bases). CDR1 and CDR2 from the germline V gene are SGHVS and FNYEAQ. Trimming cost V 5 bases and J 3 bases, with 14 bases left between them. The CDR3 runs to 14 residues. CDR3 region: CASSPLGQGYEQYF. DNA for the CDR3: TGTGCCAGCAGCCCATTGGGCCAGGGCTACGAGCAGTACTTC.

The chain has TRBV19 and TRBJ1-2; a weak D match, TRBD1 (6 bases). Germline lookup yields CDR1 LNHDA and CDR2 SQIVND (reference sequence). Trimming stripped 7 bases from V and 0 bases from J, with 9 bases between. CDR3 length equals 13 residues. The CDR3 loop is CASIGGANYGYTF. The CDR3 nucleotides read TGTGCCAGTATTGGGGGCGCTAACTATGGCTACACCTTC.

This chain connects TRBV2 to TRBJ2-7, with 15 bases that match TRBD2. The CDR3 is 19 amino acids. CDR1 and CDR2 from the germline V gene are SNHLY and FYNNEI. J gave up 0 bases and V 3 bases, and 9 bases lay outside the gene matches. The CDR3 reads CASSDWTSGGAYSSYEQYF. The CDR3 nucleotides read TGTGCCAGCAGTGACTGGACTAGCGGGGGGGCTTATTCCTCCTACGAGCAGTACTTC.

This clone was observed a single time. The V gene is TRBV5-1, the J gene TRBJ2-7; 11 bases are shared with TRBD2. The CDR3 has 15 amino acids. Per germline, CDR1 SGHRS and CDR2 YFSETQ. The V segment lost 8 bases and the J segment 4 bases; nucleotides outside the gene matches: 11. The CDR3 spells CARRKTSGKWYEQYF. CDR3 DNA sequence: TGCGCCAGGCGGAAGACTAGCGGGAAGTGGTACGAGCAGTACTTC.

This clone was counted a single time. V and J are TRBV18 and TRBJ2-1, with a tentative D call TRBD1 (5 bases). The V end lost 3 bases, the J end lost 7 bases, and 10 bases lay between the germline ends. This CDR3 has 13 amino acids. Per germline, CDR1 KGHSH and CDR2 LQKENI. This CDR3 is CASSPYRNNEQFF. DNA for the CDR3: TGTGCCAGCTCACCGTACAGGAATAATGAGCAGTTCTTC.

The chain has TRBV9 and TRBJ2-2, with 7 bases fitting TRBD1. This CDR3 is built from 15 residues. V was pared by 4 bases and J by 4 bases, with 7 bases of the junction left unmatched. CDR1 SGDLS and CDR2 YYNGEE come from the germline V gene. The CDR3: CASSLKGASTGELFF. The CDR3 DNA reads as TGTGCCAGCAGCTTAAAGGGGGCATCCACCGGGGAGCTGTTTTTT. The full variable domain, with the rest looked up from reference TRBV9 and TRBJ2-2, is DSGVTQTPKHLITATGQRVTLRCSPRSGDLSVYWYQQSLDQGLQFLIQYYNGEERAKGNILERFSAQQFPDLHSELNLSSLELGDSALYFCASSLKGASTGELFFGEGSRLTVL.

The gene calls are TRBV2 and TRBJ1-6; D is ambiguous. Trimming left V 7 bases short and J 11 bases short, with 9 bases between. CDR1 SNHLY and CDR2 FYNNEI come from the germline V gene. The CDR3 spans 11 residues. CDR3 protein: CASNGLTPLHF. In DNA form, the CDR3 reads TGTGCCAGCAATGGGCTCACACCCCTCCACTTT. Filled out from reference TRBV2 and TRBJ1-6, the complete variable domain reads EPEVTQTPSHQVTQMGQEVILRCVPISNHLYFYWYRQILGQKVEFLVSFYNNEISEKSEIFDDQFSVERPDGSNFTLKIRSTKLEDSAMYFCASNGLTPLHFGNGTRLTVT.

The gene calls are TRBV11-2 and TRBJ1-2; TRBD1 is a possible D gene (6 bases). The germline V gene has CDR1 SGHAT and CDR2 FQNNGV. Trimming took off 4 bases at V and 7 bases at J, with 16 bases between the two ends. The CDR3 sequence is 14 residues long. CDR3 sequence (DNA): TGTGCCAGCAGCTCAGCAGGATCAGGGGTTGGCTACACCTTC. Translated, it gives CASSSAGSGVGYTF.

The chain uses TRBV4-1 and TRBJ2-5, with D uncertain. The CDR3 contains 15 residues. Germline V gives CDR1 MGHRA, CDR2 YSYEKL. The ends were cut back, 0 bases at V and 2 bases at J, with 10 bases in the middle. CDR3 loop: CASSQDLWPQETQYF. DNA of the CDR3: TGCGCCAGCAGCCAAGATCTTTGGCCGCAAGAGACCCAGTACTTC.

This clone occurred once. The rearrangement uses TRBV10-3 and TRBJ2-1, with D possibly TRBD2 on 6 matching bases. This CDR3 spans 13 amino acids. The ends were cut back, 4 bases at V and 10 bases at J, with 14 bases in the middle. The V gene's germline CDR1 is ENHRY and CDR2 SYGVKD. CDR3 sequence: CAISGSTRGEQFF. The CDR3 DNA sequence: TGTGCCATCAGTGGATCGACCCGGGGGGAGCAGTTCTTC.

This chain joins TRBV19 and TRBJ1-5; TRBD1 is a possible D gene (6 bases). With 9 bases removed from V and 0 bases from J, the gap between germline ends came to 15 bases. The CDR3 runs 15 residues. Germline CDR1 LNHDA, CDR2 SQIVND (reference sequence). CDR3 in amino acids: CASSRTDYSNQPQHF. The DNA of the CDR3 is TGTGCCAGCTCTCGGACAGACTATAGCAATCAGCCCCAGCATTTT.

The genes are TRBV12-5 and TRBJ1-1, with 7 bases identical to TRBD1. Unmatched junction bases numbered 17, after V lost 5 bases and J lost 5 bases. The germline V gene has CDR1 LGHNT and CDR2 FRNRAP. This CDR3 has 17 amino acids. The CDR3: CASGPDRIRRRGTEAFF. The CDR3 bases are TGTGCTAGTGGTCCGGACAGGATTAGAAGAAGGGGGACTGAAGCTTTCTTT. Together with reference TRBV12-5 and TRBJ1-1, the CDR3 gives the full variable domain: DARVTQTPRHKVTEMGQEVTMRCQPILGHNTVFWYRQTMMQGLELLAYFRNRAPLDDSGMPKDRFSAEMPDATLATLKIQPSEPRDSAVYFCASGPDRIRRRGTEAFFGQGTRLTVV.

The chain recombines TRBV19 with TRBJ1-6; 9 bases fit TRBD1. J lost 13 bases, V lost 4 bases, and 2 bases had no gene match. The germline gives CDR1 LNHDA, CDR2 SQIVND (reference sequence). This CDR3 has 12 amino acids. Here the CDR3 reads CASSNTGGPLHF. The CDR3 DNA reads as TGTGCCAGTAGTAACACAGGGGGCCCCCTCCACTTT.

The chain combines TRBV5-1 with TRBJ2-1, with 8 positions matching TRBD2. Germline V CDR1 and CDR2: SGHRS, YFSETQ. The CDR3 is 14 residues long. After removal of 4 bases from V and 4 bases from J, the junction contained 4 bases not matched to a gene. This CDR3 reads CASSPGGGYNEQFF. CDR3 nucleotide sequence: TGCGCCAGCAGCCCCGGGGGGGGGTACAATGAGCAGTTCTTC. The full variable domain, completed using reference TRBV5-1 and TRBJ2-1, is KAGVTQTPRYLIKTRGQQVTLSCSPISGHRSVSWYQQTPGQGLQFLFEYFSETQRNKGNFPGRFSGRQFSNSRSEMNVSTLELGDSALYLCASSPGGGYNEQFFGPGTRLTVL.

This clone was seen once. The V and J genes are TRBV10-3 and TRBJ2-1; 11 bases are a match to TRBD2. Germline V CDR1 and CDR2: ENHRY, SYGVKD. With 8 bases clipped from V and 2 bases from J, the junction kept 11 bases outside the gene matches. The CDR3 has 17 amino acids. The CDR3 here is CAISIAGGPSTYNEQFF. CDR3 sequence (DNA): TGTGCCATCTCGATAGCGGGAGGGCCCTCGACCTACAATGAGCAGTTCTTC.

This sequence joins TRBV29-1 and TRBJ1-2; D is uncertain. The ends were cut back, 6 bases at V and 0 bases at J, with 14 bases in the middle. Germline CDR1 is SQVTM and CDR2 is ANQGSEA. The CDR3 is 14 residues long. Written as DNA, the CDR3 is TGCAGCGTCCAACGACTGGGAGCTAACTATGGCTACACCTTC. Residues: CSVQRLGANYGYTF.

CDR3 sequence reads: CAWSALTSTDTQYF. DNA for the CDR3: TGTGCCTGGAGTGCACTAACGAGCACAGATACGCAGTATTTT. The chain is built from TRBV30 and TRBJ2-3; D gene ambiguous. The V and J ends lost 1 base and 0 bases respectively, with 8 bases between them. This CDR3 spans 14 amino acids. Germline V gene lookup returns CDR1 GTSNPN and CDR2 SVGIG (reference sequence).

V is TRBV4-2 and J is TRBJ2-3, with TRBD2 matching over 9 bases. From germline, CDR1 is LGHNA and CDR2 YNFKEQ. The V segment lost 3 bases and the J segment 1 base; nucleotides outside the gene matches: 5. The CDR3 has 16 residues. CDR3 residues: CASSHTGLAGTDTQYF. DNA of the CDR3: TGTGCCAGCAGCCACACGGGACTAGCAGGCACAGATACGCAGTATTTT.

The CDR3, as DNA: TGTGCCAGCAGCGTAGCTAGGTCAGGGATAGGGACTGAAGCTTTCTTT. Protein product: CASSVARSGIGTEAFF. This chain links TRBV9 with TRBJ1-1, with D possibly TRBD1 on 5 matching bases. The germline V and J ends were trimmed by 0 bases and 5 bases, with 17 bases remaining between them. The germline gives CDR1 SGDLS, CDR2 YYNGEE. The CDR3 extends over 16 amino acids.

The CDR3 protein is CASSEALGTSPLADTQYF. CDR3 DNA sequence: TGTGCCAGCAGTGAAGCGCTTGGGACTAGCCCCCTGGCAGATACGCAGTATTTT. The V gene is TRBV2, the J gene TRBJ2-3, with TRBD2 identical over 9 bases. J lost 4 bases, V lost 0 bases, and 11 bases had no gene match. The CDR3 extends over 18 amino acids. From germline, CDR1 is SNHLY and CDR2 FYNNEI.

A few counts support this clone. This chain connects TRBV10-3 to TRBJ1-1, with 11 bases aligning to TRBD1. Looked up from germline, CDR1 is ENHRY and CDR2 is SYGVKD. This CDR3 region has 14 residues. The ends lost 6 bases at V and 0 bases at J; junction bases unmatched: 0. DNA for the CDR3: TGTGCCATCAGGGACAGGGGGCTGAACACTGAAGCTTTCTTT. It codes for CAIRDRGLNTEAFF.

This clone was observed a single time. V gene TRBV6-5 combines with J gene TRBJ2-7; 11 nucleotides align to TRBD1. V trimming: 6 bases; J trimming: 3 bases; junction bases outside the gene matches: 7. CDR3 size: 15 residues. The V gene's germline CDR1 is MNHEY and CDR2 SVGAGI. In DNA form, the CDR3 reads TGTGCCAGCAGACCAACCGGGACAGGGGGCTACGAGCAGTACTTC. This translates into CASRPTGTGGYEQYF.